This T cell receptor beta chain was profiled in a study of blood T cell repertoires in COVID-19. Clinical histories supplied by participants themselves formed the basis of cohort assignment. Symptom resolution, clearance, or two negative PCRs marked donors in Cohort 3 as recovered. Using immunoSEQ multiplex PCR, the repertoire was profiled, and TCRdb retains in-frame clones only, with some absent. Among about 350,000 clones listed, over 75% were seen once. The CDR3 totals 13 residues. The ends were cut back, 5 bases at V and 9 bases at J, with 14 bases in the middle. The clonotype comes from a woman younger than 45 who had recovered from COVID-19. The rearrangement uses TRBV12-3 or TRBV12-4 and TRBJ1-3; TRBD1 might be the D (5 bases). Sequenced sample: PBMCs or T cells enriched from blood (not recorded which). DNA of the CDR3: TGTGCCAGCAGTCCGCCGGGGGGGGGCACCATATATTTT. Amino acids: CASSPPGGGTIYF.